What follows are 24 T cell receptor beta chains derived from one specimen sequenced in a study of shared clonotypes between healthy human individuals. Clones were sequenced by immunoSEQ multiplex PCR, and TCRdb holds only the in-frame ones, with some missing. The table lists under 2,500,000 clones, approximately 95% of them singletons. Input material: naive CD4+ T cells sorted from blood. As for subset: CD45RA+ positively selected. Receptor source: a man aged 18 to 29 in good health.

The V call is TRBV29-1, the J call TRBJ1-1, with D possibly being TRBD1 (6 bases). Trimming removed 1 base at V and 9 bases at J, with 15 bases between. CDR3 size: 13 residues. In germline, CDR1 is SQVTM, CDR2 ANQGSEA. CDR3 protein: CSVEVSQGFQAFF. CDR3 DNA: TGCAGCGTTGAAGTTTCCCAGGGGTTTCAAGCTTTCTTT.

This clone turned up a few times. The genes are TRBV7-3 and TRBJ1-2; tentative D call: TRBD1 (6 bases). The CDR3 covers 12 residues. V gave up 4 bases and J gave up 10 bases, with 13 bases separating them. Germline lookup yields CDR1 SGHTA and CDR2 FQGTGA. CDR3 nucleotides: TGTGCCAGCAGCTCCCGCCAGGGGCACTACACCTTC. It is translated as CASSSRQGHYTF.

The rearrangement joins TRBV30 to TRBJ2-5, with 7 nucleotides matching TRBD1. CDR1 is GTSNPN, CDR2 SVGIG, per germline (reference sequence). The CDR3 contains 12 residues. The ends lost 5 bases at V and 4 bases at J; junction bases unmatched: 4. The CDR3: CAWGQEIETQYF. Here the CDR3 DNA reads TGTGCCTGGGGACAGGAGATAGAGACCCAGTACTTC. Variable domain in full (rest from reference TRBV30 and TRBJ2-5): SQTIHQWPATLVQPVGSPLSLECTVEGTSNPNLYWYRQAAGRGLQLLFYSVGIGQISSEVPQNLSASRPQDRQFILSSKKLLLSDSGFYLCAWGQEIETQYFGPGTRLLVL.

CDR3 protein: CSVATPSSYEQYF. CDR3 nucleotides: TGCAGCGTTGCTACCCCCAGCTCCTACGAGCAGTACTTC. This sequence joins TRBV29-1 and TRBJ2-7; D gene unclear. The V gene lost 4 bases and the J gene lost 0 bases, with 10 bases spanning the gap. The CDR3 length is 13 residues. The V gene's germline CDR1 is SQVTM and CDR2 ANQGSEA.

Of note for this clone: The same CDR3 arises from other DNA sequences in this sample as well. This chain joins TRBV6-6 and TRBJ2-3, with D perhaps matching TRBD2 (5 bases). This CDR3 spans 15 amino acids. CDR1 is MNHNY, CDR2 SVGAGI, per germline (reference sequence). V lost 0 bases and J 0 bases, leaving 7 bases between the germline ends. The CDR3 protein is CASSYSTGSTDTQYF. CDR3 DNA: TGTGCCAGCAGTTACTCGACGGGAAGCACAGATACGCAGTATTTT.

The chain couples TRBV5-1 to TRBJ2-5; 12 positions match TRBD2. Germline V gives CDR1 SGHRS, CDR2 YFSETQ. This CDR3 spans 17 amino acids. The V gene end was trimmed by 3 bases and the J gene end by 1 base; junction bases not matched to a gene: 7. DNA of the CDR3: TGCGCCAGCAGCTCCCGACTAGCGGGGGTAATCCAAGAGACCCAGTACTTC. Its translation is CASSSRLAGVIQETQYF.

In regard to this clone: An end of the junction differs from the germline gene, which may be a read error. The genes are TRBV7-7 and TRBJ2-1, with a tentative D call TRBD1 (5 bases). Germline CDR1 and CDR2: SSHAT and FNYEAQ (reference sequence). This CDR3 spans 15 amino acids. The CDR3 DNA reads TGTGCTAGCAGCCCAGGGTTGGTCCTCTACAATGAGCAGTTCTTC. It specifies CASSPGLVLYNEQFF.

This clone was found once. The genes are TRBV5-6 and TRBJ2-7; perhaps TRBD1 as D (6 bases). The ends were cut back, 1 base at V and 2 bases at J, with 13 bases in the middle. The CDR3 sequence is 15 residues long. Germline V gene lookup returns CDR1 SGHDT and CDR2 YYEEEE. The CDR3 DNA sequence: TGTGCCAGCAGCTTGCAGGGGCGGCAGACCTACGAGCAGTACTTC. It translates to CASSLQGRQTYEQYF.

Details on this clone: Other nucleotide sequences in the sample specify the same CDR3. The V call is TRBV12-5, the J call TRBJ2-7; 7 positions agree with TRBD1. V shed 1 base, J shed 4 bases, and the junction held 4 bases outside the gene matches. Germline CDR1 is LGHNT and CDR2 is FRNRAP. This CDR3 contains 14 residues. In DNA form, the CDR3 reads TGTGCTAGTGGTTTGGGACAGGGCGCGTACGAGCAGTACTTC. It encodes CASGLGQGAYEQYF.

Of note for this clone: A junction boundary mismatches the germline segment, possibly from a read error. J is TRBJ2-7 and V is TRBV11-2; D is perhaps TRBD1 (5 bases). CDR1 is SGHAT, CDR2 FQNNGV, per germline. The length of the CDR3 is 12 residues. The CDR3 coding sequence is TGTGCCAGCAGCGTTGACAGTTTCGGATTGGCCTTC. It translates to CASSVDSFGLAF.

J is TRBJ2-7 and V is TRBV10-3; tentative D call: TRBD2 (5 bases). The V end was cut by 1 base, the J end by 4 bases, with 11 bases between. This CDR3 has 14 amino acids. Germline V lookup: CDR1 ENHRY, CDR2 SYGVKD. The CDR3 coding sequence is TGTGCCATCAGTGAGTTGGTTACTAGGTACGAGCAGTACTTC. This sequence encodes CAISELVTRYEQYF.

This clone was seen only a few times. The CDR3 sequence: CSVEPGTSGYTF. Written as DNA, the CDR3 is TGCAGCGTTGAACCCGGGACTTCTGGCTACACCTTC. This chain links TRBV29-1 with TRBJ1-2, with D perhaps matching TRBD1 (5 bases). The V gene's germline CDR1 is SQVTM and CDR2 ANQGSEA. The CDR3 loop spans 12 amino acids. The V gene lost 2 bases and the J gene lost 7 bases, with 11 bases spanning the gap.

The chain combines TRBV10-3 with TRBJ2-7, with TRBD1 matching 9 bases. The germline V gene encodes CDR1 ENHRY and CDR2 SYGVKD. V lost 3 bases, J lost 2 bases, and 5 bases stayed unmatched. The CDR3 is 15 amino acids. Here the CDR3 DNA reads TGTGCCATCAGTGACGGGACAGGGAAGACCTACGAGCAGTACTTC. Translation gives CAISDGTGKTYEQYF.

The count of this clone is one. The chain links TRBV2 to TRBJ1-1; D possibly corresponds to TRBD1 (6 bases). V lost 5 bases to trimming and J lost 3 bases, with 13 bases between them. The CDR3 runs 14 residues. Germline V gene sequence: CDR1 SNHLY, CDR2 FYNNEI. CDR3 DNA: TGTGCCAGCAGTAGCCAACAGGGTTACACTGAAGCTTTCTTT. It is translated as CASSSQQGYTEAFF.

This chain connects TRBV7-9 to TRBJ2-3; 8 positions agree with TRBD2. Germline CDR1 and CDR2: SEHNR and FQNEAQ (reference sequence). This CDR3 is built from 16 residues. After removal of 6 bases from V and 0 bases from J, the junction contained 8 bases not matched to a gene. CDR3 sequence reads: CASRFSGTTSTDTQYF. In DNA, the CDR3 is TGTGCCAGCAGATTTAGCGGGACAACTAGCACAGATACGCAGTATTTT.

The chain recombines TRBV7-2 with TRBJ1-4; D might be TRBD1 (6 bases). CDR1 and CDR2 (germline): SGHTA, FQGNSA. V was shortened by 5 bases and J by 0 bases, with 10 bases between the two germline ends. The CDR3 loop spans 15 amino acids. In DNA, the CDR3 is TGTGCCAGCAGCACTGGACAGACAACTAATGAAAAACTGTTTTTT. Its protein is CASSTGQTTNEKLFF.

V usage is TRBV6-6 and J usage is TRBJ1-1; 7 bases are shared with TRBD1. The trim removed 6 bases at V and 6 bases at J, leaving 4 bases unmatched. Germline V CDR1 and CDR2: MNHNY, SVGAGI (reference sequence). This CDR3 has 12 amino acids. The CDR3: CASSPGQPEAFF. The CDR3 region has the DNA TGTGCCAGCAGCCCGGGACAGCCTGAAGCTTTCTTT.

CDR3 nucleotides: TGTGCCAGCTTAGATGGCCCAATGAACACTGAAGCTTTCTTT. This gives the protein CASLDGPMNTEAFF. The chain carries TRBV19 and TRBJ1-1; D remains ambiguous. This CDR3 region has 14 residues. V lost 9 bases and J lost 0, with 14 bases in between. Germline lookup yields CDR1 LNHDA and CDR2 SQIVND (reference sequence).

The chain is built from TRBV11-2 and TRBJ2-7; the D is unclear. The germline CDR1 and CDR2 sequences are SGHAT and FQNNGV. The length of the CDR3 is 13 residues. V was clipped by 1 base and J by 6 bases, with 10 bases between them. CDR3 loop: CASSLGSVGEQYF. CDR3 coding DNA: TGTGCCAGCAGCTTAGGTTCAGTGGGCGAGCAGTACTTC.

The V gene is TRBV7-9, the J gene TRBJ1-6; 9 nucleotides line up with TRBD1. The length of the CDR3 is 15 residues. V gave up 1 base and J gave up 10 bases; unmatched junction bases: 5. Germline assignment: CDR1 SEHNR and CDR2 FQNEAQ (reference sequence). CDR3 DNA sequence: TGTGCCAGCAGCTTAGGGACAGGGGAACAGTCACCCCTCCACTTT. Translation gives CASSLGTGEQSPLHF.

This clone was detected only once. The CDR3 loop is CASSRGGLGGPTRPYEQYF. In DNA form, the CDR3 reads TGCGCCAGCAGCCGGGGAGGTTTAGGGGGCCCAACGAGGCCCTACGAGCAGTACTTC. This chain links TRBV5-1 with TRBJ2-7; D is possibly TRBD1 (7 bases). The germline gives CDR1 SGHRS, CDR2 YFSETQ. Trimming took 4 bases from V and 2 from J, leaving 28 bases between them. This CDR3 region has 19 residues.

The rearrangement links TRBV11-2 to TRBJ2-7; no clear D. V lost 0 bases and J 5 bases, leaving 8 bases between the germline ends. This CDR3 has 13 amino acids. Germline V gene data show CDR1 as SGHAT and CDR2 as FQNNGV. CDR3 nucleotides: TGTGCCAGCAGCTTAGATCGACACAACGAGCAGTACTTC. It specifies CASSLDRHNEQYF.

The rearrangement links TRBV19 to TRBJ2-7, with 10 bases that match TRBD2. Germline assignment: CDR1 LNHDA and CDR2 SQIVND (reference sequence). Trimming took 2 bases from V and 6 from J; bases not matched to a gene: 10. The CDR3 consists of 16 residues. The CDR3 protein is CASSISTSGRPSEQYF. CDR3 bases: TGTGCCAGTAGTATATCGACTAGCGGGCGACCTAGCGAGCAGTACTTC.

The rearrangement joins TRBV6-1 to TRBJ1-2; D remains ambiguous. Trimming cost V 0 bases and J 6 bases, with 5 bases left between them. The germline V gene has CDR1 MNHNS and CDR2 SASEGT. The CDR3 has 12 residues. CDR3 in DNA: TGTGCCAGCAGTGAAGCTTGGAATGGCTACACCTTC. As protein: CASSEAWNGYTF.